Ten or more counts support the clone carrying this T cell receptor beta chain. Its antigen is currently unknown. The V end lost 5 bases, the J end lost 3 bases, and 14 bases lay between the germline ends. Germline V gene sequence: CDR1 MNHEY, CDR2 SVGEGT. This CDR3 comprises 15 residues. The sample originates from a study of post-analysis software for immune sequencing data. Background on the study: Courses of disease covered relapsing-remitting, secondary progressive and progressive-relapsing multiple sclerosis. Study-wide results and caveats: Included in a set of 5 or 6 TRBV segments more frequent in patients than controls were TRBV5-6, TRBV5-1 and TRBV20-1. In multiple sclerosis, normalized Chao1 diversity was significantly below that of controls.

cDNA libraries of TCR beta carried unique molecular identifiers. Out of about 0.9 to 10 million T cells, a few hundred thousand cDNA molecules were generated. TCRdb used MiXCR to reprocess the PCR reads, holding one entry per CDR3 protein. Of approximately 260,000 distinct CDR3 sequences in the sample, around 34% were seen once. Sequencing was done on a sample of blood. J is TRBJ2-1 and V is TRBV6-2 or TRBV6-3, with no clear D. This receptor was taken from a girl aged 5-17 years with multiple sclerosis. The CDR3 DNA sequence: TGTGCCAGCAGTCCCCTAGGGATCCACTACAATGAGCAGTTCTTC. Its protein product is CASSPLGIHYNEQFF.